This record looks at one TCR beta chain sequence and its context. No cognate antigen has been identified for it. This may stem from a read error, because a much larger clone lies one nucleotide away. These data belong to a study of T cells in Graves' hyperthyroidism and ophthalmopathy (dated by TCRdb to the late 2010s). For context, the study as a whole: Peripheral blood samples were taken at initial diagnosis, before any treatment was given. An independent validation cohort of around 19 hyperthyroidism patients and about 15 patients who later progressed to ophthalmopathy tested prospective prediction of ophthalmopathy. TCR Vbeta CDR3 sequencing of roughly 140 peripheral blood samples (under 45 ophthalmopathy, 75 hyperthyroidism and roughly 17 progressor patients) is reported in the paper. A discovery cohort of 95 to 100 patients, approximately 44 with Graves' ophthalmopathy and under 60 with stable Graves' hyperthyroidism, was used to find distinguishing TCR V-J signatures. In addition, the study compared T-cell repertoires in thyroid tissue and in blood from about six Graves' hyperthyroidism patients. After blood sampling, hyperthyroidism patients were treated with methimazole at a starting dose of 30 mg daily, and ophthalmopathy patients were treated with high-dose intravenous methylprednisolone. The 100 or so discovery patients were divided at random into training and test sets in a 7:3 ratio. Study-wide findings and limitations: Most expanded thyroid clonotypes (frequency above 0.001) were also detected in blood, a finding suggesting that blood repertoires may reflect thyroid immune responses. During validation, the model predicted progression to ophthalmopathy a median of around 7 months ahead of onset, with approximately 70% sensitivity and less than 85% specificity. In cross-validation, a model built on a 13 V-J signature told ophthalmopathy apart from stable hyperthyroidism with under 90% sensitivity and roughly 82% specificity, and in testing the same model reached 80%/75%. Sample size was not statistically predetermined, and investigators were not blinded to group allocation.

The CDR3 starts with the cysteine, ends with the phenylalanine, and has 14 residues. Only the CDR3 DNA is retained, 42 bases long and in frame from the first base. CDR1 MNHEY and CDR2 SVGEGT were looked up in the germline V gene. Graves' hyperthyroidism was defined as stable when no progression to ophthalmopathy occurred over 18 months of follow-up. Hyperthyroidism patients were newly diagnosed, with disease duration under 2 months, and aged 18 to 65 years. Patients with uncontrolled infections, other autoimmune diseases, pregnancy or lactation were excluded. Diagnoses relied on clinical symptoms, serum thyroxine and TRAb, thyroid ultrasound and orbital computed tomography. Ficoll-Paque density gradient centrifugation was used to isolate PBMCs from around 10 ml of fresh peripheral blood. Trizol reagent was used to extract total RNA, and RNA quality was then checked on an Agilent 2100 Bioanalyzer.

Amplification of TCR beta CDR3 regions was carried out from RNA transcripts. For the first round of RT-PCR on the TCR CDR3, the HTBI primer set was used together with the Qiagen OneStep RT-PCR kit. The libraries were constructed in a second round of multiplex PCR and then size-selected and purified. Libraries were sequenced paired-end with 100 bp reads on an Illumina HiSeq2000. For the original study's pipeline: SOAPnuke was used to process the raw data, with reads discarded if the reads contained adapters or uncalled bases, had a mean Phred below 15, or lacked an exact constant-primer or identifier match. High-quality paired reads were merged using COPE v1.2.5, and each unique nucleotide sequence was defined as a clonotype. MiTCR v1.1 was used to align clonotypes to the IMGT TRBV, TRBD and TRBJ reference segments. The analysis was restricted to V-J combinations with a frequency above 0.0001, which together covered just over 99% of the repertoires. A TCS score was defined as the ratio of F50 (clonal expansion) to E x V (chaos), with BLOSUM62-based TCRdist applied between CDR3 peptides within each V-J. Welch's t-statistics and random forest reduced some 510 V-J features to 10 to 15, which were used in a naive Bayes classifier (R e1071). TCRdb reworked the public reads: Q25 trimming with fastp, MiXCR clone assembly, productive beta chains retained. Rows matching on CDR3 protein sequence are summarized as one entry with the most common DNA and genes. The V and J calls and clone size are TCRdb's, not the authors'. Counted in this sample were hundreds of thousands of distinct CDR3 sequences; roughly 25% of them appeared once. The ten largest clones take up more than 60% of the sample.

The specimen was blood. The chain joins TRBV6-2 or TRBV6-3 to TRBJ2-1; TRBD2 is perhaps the D gene, given 6 matching bases. The receptor was derived from a man over 45 with Graves' hyperthyroidism. The DNA sequence is as follows: TGTGCCAGCGGTTACCAAGCGGGTAGGGATGAGCAGTTCTTC. The translation is CASGYQAGRDEQFF.